One and the same sample provided the 19 T cell receptor beta chains below, sequenced in a study of cytomegalovirus exposure and HLA in healthy donors. The assay was immunoSEQ multiplex PCR, and TCRdb's table has in-frame clones only and misses some. The sample has about 330,000 clones; 80% to 90% are singletons. Input material: PBMCs. These receptors were obtained from a woman aged 18-30 years in good health and CMV-seronegative.

This clone occurred once. The rearrangement uses TRBV29-1 and TRBJ2-7; 11 nucleotides agree with TRBD2. The CDR3 has 14 amino acids. Germline trimming cut 3 bases from V and 3 bases from J; bases unmatched to any gene: 4. Germline V gives CDR1 SQVTM, CDR2 ANQGSEA. CDR3 in DNA: TGCAGCGTTGAGACTAGCGGGACGCTCTACGAGCAGTACTTC. Encoded protein: CSVETSGTLYEQYF.

J is TRBJ2-7 and V is TRBV29-1; TRBD2 matches 7 bases. The CDR3 is 15 residues long. Losses at the gene ends were 6 bases for V and 6 bases for J; bases not matched to a gene: 17. CDR1 and CDR2 (germline): SQVTM, ANQGSEA. Here the CDR3 reads CSVVFRGSSSSEQYF. CDR3 DNA: TGCAGCGTCGTTTTTCGCGGGAGTTCTAGTAGCGAGCAGTACTTC.

The chain employs TRBV4-1 and TRBJ2-7; possible D gene TRBD2, 5 bases. Germline V gene data show CDR1 as MGHRA and CDR2 as YSYEKL. The CDR3 consists of 15 residues. Trimming took off 1 base at V and 3 bases at J, with 13 bases between the two ends. DNA of the CDR3: TGCGCCAGCAGCCAAGTTAAGGACGGGGACTACGAGCAGTACTTC. It translates to CASSQVKDGDYEQYF.

The chain recombines TRBV4-3 with TRBJ2-6; 10 bases line up with TRBD2. This CDR3 contains 20 residues. Germline CDR1 LGHNA, CDR2 YSLEER. Trimming at V came to 0 bases and at J to 0 bases, leaving 8 bases not matched to a gene. CDR3 protein: CASSQDSPAGGYSGANVLTF. The CDR3 coding sequence is TGCGCCAGCAGCCAAGATTCACCAGCGGGAGGGTACTCTGGGGCCAACGTCCTGACTTTC.

The chain couples TRBV27 to TRBJ1-1; D may be TRBD1 (5 bases). The CDR3 is 16 amino acids. V was shortened by 8 bases and J by 0 bases, with 19 bases between the two germline ends. Germline lookup yields CDR1 MNHEY and CDR2 SMNVEV (reference sequence). CDR3 in DNA: TGTGCCAGCCACCCAGACAGCCCCTTCATGAACACTGAAGCTTTCTTT. The encoded protein is CASHPDSPFMNTEAFF.

This clone has a single count. The CDR3 spells CASERVNEQYF. The CDR3 DNA reads TGTGCCAGCGAGAGGGTAAACGAGCAGTACTTC. The genes are TRBV11-2 and TRBJ2-7, with D possibly matching TRBD2 (5 bases). Trimming took 8 bases from V and 5 from J, leaving 10 bases between them. This CDR3 contains 11 residues. Germline values: CDR1 SGHAT, CDR2 FQNNGV.

This rearrangement joins TRBV7-6 to TRBJ2-1; D may be TRBD2 (7 bases). V lost 8 bases and J 3 bases, leaving 14 bases between the germline ends. Germline loops: CDR1 SGHVS, CDR2 FNYEAQ. CDR3 length: 14 amino acids. The CDR3: CASVEGGGYNEQFF. CDR3 in DNA: TGTGCCAGCGTCGAGGGAGGGGGCTACAATGAGCAGTTCTTC.

The chain joins TRBV4-1 to TRBJ2-7; D uncertain. With 0 bases removed from V and 3 bases from J, the gap between germline ends came to 12 bases. Germline-derived CDR1 and CDR2 are MGHRA and YSYEKL. The CDR3 covers 15 residues. CDR3 DNA sequence: TGCGCCAGCAGCCAAGAGGAGTTCTCCGGCTACGAGCAGTACTTC. Amino acids: CASSQEEFSGYEQYF.

This clone was observed once. V and J are TRBV18 and TRBJ1-3, with D tentatively TRBD1 (5 bases). Germline-derived CDR1 and CDR2 are KGHSH and LQKENI. Deletions cut 9 bases from V and 3 bases from J, with 12 bases between. This CDR3 contains 13 residues. In DNA form, the CDR3 reads TGTGCCAGTCGTGGGGCTAATGGAAACACCATATATTTT. This encodes CASRGANGNTIYF. The full variable domain, in which reference TRBV18 and TRBJ1-3 provide the parts outside the CDR3, is NAGVMQNPRHLVRRRGQEARLRCSPMKGHSHVYWYRQLPEEGLKFMVYLQKENIIDESGMPKERFSAEFPKEGPSILRIQQVVRGDSAAYFCASRGANGNTIYFGEGSWLTVV.

The chain combines TRBV6-5 with TRBJ1-3; a possible D gene is TRBD1 (5 bases). There are 15 residues in the CDR3. Germline assignment: CDR1 MNHEY and CDR2 SVGAGI. With 10 bases removed from V and 2 bases from J, the gap between germline ends came to 18 bases. CDR3 coding DNA: TGTGCCACCCAAGTCCACGGGACTACTGGAAACACCATATATTTT. It translates to CATQVHGTTGNTIYF.

The V and J genes are TRBV28 and TRBJ2-7, with 8 bases lining up with TRBD1. CDR3 length: 14 amino acids. Germline V gene lookup returns CDR1 MDHEN and CDR2 SYDVKM. Trimming removed 3 bases from V and 2 bases from J; junction bases left unmatched: 3. The CDR3 bases are TGTGCCAGCAGTTTGGGGACAGGAGCCTACGAGCAGTACTTC. Translating gives CASSLGTGAYEQYF.

The V gene is TRBV7-6, the J gene TRBJ2-7, with D possibly TRBD2 on 6 matching bases. The V end was cut by 2 bases, the J end by 2 bases, with 13 bases between. CDR1 and CDR2 from the germline V gene are SGHVS and FNYEAQ. The CDR3 runs 15 residues. CDR3 sequence reads: CASSLWGDAPYEQYF. The CDR3 coding sequence is TGTGCCAGCAGCTTATGGGGGGACGCACCCTACGAGCAGTACTTC.

CDR3 bases: TGTGCCAGCAGCTTTGGGGACAGGGGGTCCTACGAGCAGTACTTC. The encoded protein is CASSFGDRGSYEQYF. The chain links TRBV5-4 to TRBJ2-7; 11 nucleotides align to TRBD1. Per the germline V gene, CDR1 is SGHNT and CDR2 is YYREEE (reference sequence). The CDR3 spans 15 residues. Losses at the gene ends were 2 bases for V and 1 base for J; bases not matched to a gene: 2.

The rearrangement links TRBV5-6 to TRBJ1-2; D uncertain. The CDR3 is made up of 12 amino acids. Trimming took off 2 bases at V and 8 bases at J, with 10 bases between the two ends. CDR1 is SGHDT and CDR2 is YYEEEE in the germline V gene. CDR3 region: CASSLMRAGYTF. The CDR3 DNA reads TGTGCCAGCAGCTTAATGCGGGCGGGCTACACCTTC.

This chain joins TRBV27 and TRBJ2-1; the match to TRBD1 covers 9 bases. V was pared by 5 bases and J by 5 bases, with 7 bases of the junction left unmatched. The CDR3 has 15 residues. Germline V CDR1 and CDR2: MNHEY, SMNVEV (reference sequence). In DNA, the CDR3 is TGTGCCAGCAGTCTACAGGGGGCGAGAAACAATGAGCAGTTCTTC. It is translated as CASSLQGARNNEQFF.

The V call is TRBV7-2, the J call TRBJ1-2; 7 positions agree with TRBD1. V trimming: 6 bases; J trimming: 4 bases; junction bases outside the gene matches: 11. There are 15 residues in the CDR3. Germline values: CDR1 SGHTA, CDR2 FQGNSA. CDR3 bases: TGTGCCAGCAGTCCTACGACAGGGTTCGGCTATGGCTACACCTTC. Translated: CASSPTTGFGYGYTF.

The gene calls are TRBV5-5 and TRBJ1-5; D perhaps matches TRBD1 (5 bases). V was pared by 4 bases and J by 0 bases, with 11 bases between. CDR1 and CDR2 (germline): SGHKS, YYEKEE (reference sequence). The CDR3 is 15 residues long. The CDR3 region has the DNA TGTGCCAGCAGCCGCGGGACGGATAGCAATCAGCCCCAGCATTTT. It translates to CASSRGTDSNQPQHF.

V usage is TRBV6-4 and J usage is TRBJ2-2; 8 positions match TRBD1. J gave up 0 bases and V 7 bases, and 4 bases lay outside the gene matches. Germline values: CDR1 MRHNA, CDR2 SNTAGT. This CDR3 is 15 amino acids long. As DNA, the CDR3 is TGTGCCAGCAAGCCACAGGGGGCGAACACCGGGGAGCTGTTTTTT. Protein sequence: CASKPQGANTGELFF.

V is TRBV4-3 and J is TRBJ2-2; perhaps TRBD2 as D (7 bases). The CDR3 runs 17 residues. Germline V CDR1 and CDR2: LGHNA, YSLEER. Trimming took off 0 bases at V and 6 bases at J, with 17 bases between the two ends. CDR3 coding DNA: TGCGCCAGCAGCCAAGATAAGGGGGGGATTGCGCCCGGGGAGCTGTTTTTT. Amino acid sequence: CASSQDKGGIAPGELFF.